Listed below are T cell receptor beta chains from one sample, sequenced in a study of shared clonotypes between healthy human individuals. Libraries were prepared by immunoSEQ multiplex PCR; TCRdb keeps only in-frame clonotypes and omits some of them. This sample has some 360,000 clones, with less than 85% found just once. The sample comprised memory CD4+ T cells sorted from blood. The receptors were sampled from a man between 25 and 39 years old in good health. The CDR3 runs from the conserved cysteine through the conserved F or W. The D gene is left open where the match is weak. Some rows mark clone size as missing; the rest say once, few, many or name a class of expanded clone.

D gene	clone size	J gene	V gene	CDR3 DNA	CDR3 protein
TRBD1	NA	TRBJ1-2	TRBV14	TGTGCCAGCAGCGAGGGACAGCTCTATGGCTACACCTTC	CASSEGQLYGYTF
NA	NA	TRBJ2-1	TRBV6-5	TGTGCCAGCAGTCAAAACACAGGGACCCCTTGGGTCTTC	CASSQNTGTPWVF
NA	NA	TRBJ1-2	TRBV5-1	TGCGCCAGCAGCTTGGACACCCCTAACTATGGCTACACCTTC	CASSLDTPNYGYTF
NA	NA	TRBJ2-7	TRBV2	TGTGCCAGCAATAGTTTCCAGTCCCCCTACGAGCAGTACTTC	CASNSFQSPYEQYF
NA	NA	TRBJ1-4	TRBV27	TGTGCCAGCAGAAAGTCAGGGACAACTAATGAAAAACTGTTTTTT	CASRKSGTTNEKLFF
NA	NA	TRBJ2-7	TRBV19	TGTGCCAGTAGTGCAATCAGGGCGGGTTCCGAGCAGTACTTC	CASSAIRAGSEQYF
TRBD2	once	TRBJ2-1	TRBV30	TGTGCCTGGAGTACTAGCGGTCTTAAGGTCGATGAGCAGTTCTTC	CAWSTSGLKVDEQFF
NA	NA	TRBJ2-1	TRBV11-3	TGTGCCAGCAGCCCTAATAAGGGCAATGAGCAGTTCTTC	CASSPNKGNEQFF
TRBD2	NA	TRBJ2-7	TRBV18	TGTGCCAGCTCACCGGGACTAGCAGATTTCTACGAGCAGTACTTC	CASSPGLADFYEQYF
NA	NA	TRBJ2-1	TRBV10-3	TGTGCCATCAGCCCGACCCCCGGGACGAACAATGAGCAGTTCTTC	CAISPTPGTNNEQFF
NA	once	TRBJ1-1	TRBV6-6	TGTGCCAGCAGTTACTCAGCAGGCGACACTGAAGCTTTCTTT	CASSYSAGDTEAFF
NA	NA	TRBJ2-1	TRBV28	TGTGCCAGCAGTTTCGGGCTTTGGGATGAGCAGTTCTTC	CASSFGLWDEQFF
TRBD1	NA	TRBJ2-7	TRBV6-4	TGTGCCAGCACCCCACCTCAGCGACAGGGCCCCTACGAGCAGTACTTC	CASTPPQRQGPYEQYF
NA	NA	TRBJ2-1	TRBV19	TGTGCCAGTAGTGGGCGGGATGGGGCGCGAAATGAGCAGTTCTTC	CASSGRDGARNEQFF
TRBD1	NA	TRBJ2-7	TRBV11-2	TGTGCCAGCAGCTTTTACCGGGACAGCACCTACGAGCAGTACTTC	CASSFYRDSTYEQYF
TRBD1	NA	TRBJ2-1	TRBV7-9	TGTGCCAGCAGGAACCGGCGGACAGGGGTCTCGCATGAGCAGTTCTTC	CASRNRRTGVSHEQFF
TRBD1	NA	TRBJ2-7	TRBV2	TGTGCCAGCACCTGGACAGGGGGCGTCTACGAGCAGTACTTC	CASTWTGGVYEQYF
TRBD2	few	TRBJ2-1	TRBV7-8	TGTGCCAGCAGCCATTCCTTCAGCGGGAGTTCCTACAATGAGCAGTTCTTC	CASSHSFSGSSYNEQFF
NA	NA	TRBJ2-1	TRBV14	TGTGCCAGCAGCCAAGATTGGGGGATCGACCTGCAGTTCTTC	CASSQDWGIDLQFF
NA	few	TRBJ2-2	TRBV7-2	TGTGCCAGCAGCCCCGTTCCCACCGGGGAGCTGTTTTTT	CASSPVPTGELFF
NA	few	TRBJ2-5	TRBV11-2	TGTGCCAGCAGCCGATCTAGGGGGGCAGGGACCCAGTACTTC	CASSRSRGAGTQYF
TRBD2	NA	TRBJ2-2	TRBV15	TGTGCCACCAGCAGAGATCGACTAGCGGGGAACACCGGGGAGCTGTTTTTT	CATSRDRLAGNTGELFF
NA	few	TRBJ1-5	TRBV5-1	TGCGCCAGCAGCGCTGGGACGGGCAATCAGCCCCAGCATTTT	CASSAGTGNQPQHF
NA	NA	TRBJ1-1	TRBV1	TGCACCAGCAGCCAAGAACGTCCATTGTGGCAGGACCCCGATATCTCTGAAGCTTTCTTT	CTSSQERPLWQDPDISEAFF
TRBD2	few	TRBJ2-1	TRBV5-1	TGCGCCAGCTCCACCTGGGTAGCGGGAGAGGGTAATGAGCAGTTCTTC	CASSTWVAGEGNEQFF
NA	NA	TRBJ1-1	TRBV18	TGTGCCAGCTCACCAGTAGGGGGACTGGCTGAAGCTTTCTTT	CASSPVGGLAEAFF
NA	NA	TRBJ2-7	TRBV6-1	TGTGCCAGCAGTGACAGGGTCTGGGCCTACGAGCAGTACTTC	CASSDRVWAYEQYF
NA	NA	TRBJ2-1	TRBV7-6	TGTGCCAGCAGCCCAAGTCGGGTCTACAATGAGCAGTTCTTC	CASSPSRVYNEQFF
NA	NA	TRBJ2-1	TRBV7-2	TGTGCCAGCAGCACTCAAGGTAGTTTAAATGAGCAGTTCTTC	CASSTQGSLNEQFF
NA	few	TRBJ1-4	TRBV30	TGTGCCTGGAAGGGTCGGCAGGGAGATGAAAAACTGTTTTTT	CAWKGRQGDEKLFF
NA	NA	TRBJ2-5	TRBV4-2	TGTGCCAGCAGCCAAGGCCTACAAGAGACCCAGTACTTC	CASSQGLQETQYF
TRBD2	once	TRBJ2-1	TRBV14	TGTGCCAGCAAAGGACTAGCGTATGGAGAGCAGTTCTTC	CASKGLAYGEQFF
TRBD1	once	TRBJ2-5	TRBV2	TGTGCCAGCGGACAGGTCCAAGAGACCCAGTACTTC	CASGQVQETQYF
TRBD2	NA	TRBJ2-3	TRBV7-9	TGTGCCAGCAGCCTTAGACTAGCGGGGGACACAGATACGCAGTATTTT	CASSLRLAGDTDTQYF
NA	NA	TRBJ2-1	TRBV25-1	TGTGCCAGCAGTGAAAACAATGAGCAGTTCTTC	CASSENNEQFF
NA	NA	TRBJ2-3	TRBV7-2	TGTGCCAGCAGCTTTAGCGGCACAGATACGCAGTATTTT	CASSFSGTDTQYF
TRBD2	NA	TRBJ2-1	TRBV9	TGTGCCAGCAGCGTAGGCCCTAGCGGGGGTCACAATGAGCAGTTCTTC	CASSVGPSGGHNEQFF
NA	NA	TRBJ2-1	TRBV28	TGTGCCAGCAGTTTAAACAGCTTTTTTAACAAGGCGCAGTTCTTC	CASSLNSFFNKAQFF
TRBD1	NA	TRBJ1-2	TRBV7-2	TGTGCCAGCAGCTTAGGGCCGGGACAGGGTAGTAACTATGGCTACACCTTC	CASSLGPGQGSNYGYTF
TRBD1	few	TRBJ1-4	TRBV10-3	TGTGCCATCAGTCGACAGGGGGGACCGGAAAAACTGTTTTTT	CAISRQGGPEKLFF
TRBD2	NA	TRBJ2-7	TRBV6-1	TGTGCCAGCAGCGCGGGACTAGCTTCCTACGAGCAGTACTTC	CASSAGLASYEQYF
TRBD1	NA	TRBJ2-2	TRBV6-1	TGTGCCAGCAGTCAGGGGGCCACCGGGGAGCTGTTTTTT	CASSQGATGELFF
NA	many	TRBJ2-3	TRBV5-1	TGCGCCAGCAGTCCAAACGGGGAGAGGACAGATACGCAGTATTTT	CASSPNGERTDTQYF
NA	once	TRBJ1-3	TRBV5-1	TGCGCCAGCAGCTTGGGGGACCGCTCTGGAAACACCATATATTTT	CASSLGDRSGNTIYF
NA	NA	TRBJ2-7	TRBV6-6	TGTGCCAGCAGTTACTTCGGTGTAGGTTCCTACGAGCAGTACTTC	CASSYFGVGSYEQYF